This TCR beta chain was sequenced during a study of blood T cells in healthy people across ages. In this sample, this clonotype turned up a few times. Next came a second PCR, run for roughly 6 to 11 cycles, which used a sample-barcoded 5' primer along with a J-beta primer mix. TCRdb re-analysed the 5' RACE reads in MiXCR, keeping a single row per CDR3 protein. The sample contains around 580,000 distinct CDR3 sequences, about 45% of which appear only once. Germline V lookup: CDR1 DFQATT, CDR2 SNEGSKA (reference sequence). V shed 4 bases and J 3 bases; nucleotides not matched to a gene: 8. The CDR3 is 15 residues long.

This chain links TRBV20-1 with TRBJ2-4, with 8 bases lining up with TRBD1. This receptor was identified in an elderly man in good health. The sample comprised blood. The CDR3, as DNA: TGCAGTGCTACCCAAGGGACAGGAGGCAAAAACATTCAGTACTTC. Amino acids: CSATQGTGGKNIQYF.